This TCR beta chain was sequenced during a study of blood T cells in healthy people across ages. This clonotype was counted only a few times. The germline V gene has CDR1 ENHRY and CDR2 SYGVKD. The V and J ends lost 8 bases and 6 bases respectively, with 11 bases between them. The CDR3 extends over 12 amino acids. Then a second PCR, running about 6 to 12 cycles, was carried out with a sample-barcoded 5' primer and a J-beta primer mix. MiXCR, run by TCRdb on the 5' RACE reads, gives a single entry per CDR3 protein. The sample consists of just over 1 million distinct CDR3 sequences, around 43% of them appearing once.

This sequence was found in an older woman in good health. The chain joins TRBV10-3 to TRBJ2-1; possibly TRBD1 for D (6 bases). Input material: blood. DNA of the CDR3: TGTGCCATCCAGAGAGGGGGCAATGAGCAGTTCTTC. This translates into CAIQRGGNEQFF.